The table lists the clone carrying this TCR beta chain with a count of one. Its antigen is not known. The ends were cut back, 0 bases at V and 0 bases at J, with 7 bases in the middle. This CDR3 is built from 16 residues. From germline, CDR1 is SGDLS and CDR2 YYNGEE. These data belong to a study of cytomegalovirus exposure and HLA in healthy donors. Overall study results and limits: Cytomegalovirus association was assigned to approximately 160 TCR beta chains.

TCRdb keeps only in-frame clones here, not all; method: immunoSEQ multiplex PCR. This repertoire shows 80,000 to 100,000 clones, roughly 87% found once; its top ten account for about 6%. The receptor comes from a man younger than 30 in good health and CMV-seropositive. This rearrangement joins TRBV9 to TRBJ1-6; D call uncertain. The sample was PBMCs. CDR3: CASSVGESSYNSPLHF. The CDR3 region has the DNA TGTGCCAGCAGCGTAGGGGAGAGCTCCTATAATTCACCCCTCCACTTT. The full variable domain, its missing parts supplied by reference TRBV9 and TRBJ1-6, is DSGVTQTPKHLITATGQRVTLRCSPRSGDLSVYWYQQSLDQGLQFLIQYYNGEERAKGNILERFSAQQFPDLHSELNLSSLELGDSALYFCASSVGESSYNSPLHFGNGTRLTVT.